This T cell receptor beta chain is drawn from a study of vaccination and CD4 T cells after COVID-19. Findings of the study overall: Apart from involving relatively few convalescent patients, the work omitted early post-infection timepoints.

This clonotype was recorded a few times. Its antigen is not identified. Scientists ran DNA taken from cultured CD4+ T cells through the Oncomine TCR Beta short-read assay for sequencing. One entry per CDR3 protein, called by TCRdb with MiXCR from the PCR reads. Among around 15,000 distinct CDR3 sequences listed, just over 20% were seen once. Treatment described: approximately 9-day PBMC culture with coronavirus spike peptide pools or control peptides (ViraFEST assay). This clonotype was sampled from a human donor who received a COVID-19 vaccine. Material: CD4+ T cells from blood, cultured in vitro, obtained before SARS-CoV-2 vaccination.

This CDR3 is CASSPRDRGTYEQYF. CDR3 coding DNA: TGTGCCAGCAGCCCCCGGGACAGGGGAACCTACGAGCAGTACTTC. V is TRBV7-9 and J is TRBJ2-7; TRBD1 matches at 10 bases. V dropped 5 bases and J dropped 2; count of bases not matched to a gene: 6. Germline CDR1 is SEHNR and CDR2 is FQNEAQ (reference sequence). CDR3 length: 15 amino acids.